This T cell receptor beta chain stems from a study of control samples from healthy donors and cancer patients. This table comes from immunoSEQ multiplex PCR, and its TCRdb copy is limited to in-frame clones, with some not included. The data contain 78,000 or so clones, roughly nine tenths of them singletons. CDR3 size: 12 residues. V dropped 5 bases and J dropped 7 bases, with 8 bases sitting between them. Germline CDR1 reads KGHDR; CDR2 reads SFDVKD. This chain links TRBV24-1 with TRBJ1-3; no reliable D call. The source material was blood. The sequence derives from a woman in her forties or fifties in good health. The CDR3 bases are TGTGCCACCAGTGTGGGAGGGAACACCATATATTTT. This encodes CATSVGGNTIYF.